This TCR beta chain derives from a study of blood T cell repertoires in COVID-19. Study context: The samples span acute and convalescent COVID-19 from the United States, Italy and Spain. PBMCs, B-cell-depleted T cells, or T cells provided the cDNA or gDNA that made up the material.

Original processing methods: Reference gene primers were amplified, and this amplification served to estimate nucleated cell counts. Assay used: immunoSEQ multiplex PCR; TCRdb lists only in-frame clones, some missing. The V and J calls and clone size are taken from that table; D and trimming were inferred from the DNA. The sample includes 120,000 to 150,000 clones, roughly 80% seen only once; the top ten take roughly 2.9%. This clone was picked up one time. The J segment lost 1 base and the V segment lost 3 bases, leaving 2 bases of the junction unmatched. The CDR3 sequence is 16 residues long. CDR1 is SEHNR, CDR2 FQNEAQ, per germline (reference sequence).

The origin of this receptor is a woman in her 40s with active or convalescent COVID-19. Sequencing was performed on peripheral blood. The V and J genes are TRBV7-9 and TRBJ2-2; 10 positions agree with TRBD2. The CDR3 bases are TGTGCCAGCAGCTTGCGGACTAGCGGGAACACCGGGGAGCTGTTTTTT. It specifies CASSLRTSGNTGELFF.